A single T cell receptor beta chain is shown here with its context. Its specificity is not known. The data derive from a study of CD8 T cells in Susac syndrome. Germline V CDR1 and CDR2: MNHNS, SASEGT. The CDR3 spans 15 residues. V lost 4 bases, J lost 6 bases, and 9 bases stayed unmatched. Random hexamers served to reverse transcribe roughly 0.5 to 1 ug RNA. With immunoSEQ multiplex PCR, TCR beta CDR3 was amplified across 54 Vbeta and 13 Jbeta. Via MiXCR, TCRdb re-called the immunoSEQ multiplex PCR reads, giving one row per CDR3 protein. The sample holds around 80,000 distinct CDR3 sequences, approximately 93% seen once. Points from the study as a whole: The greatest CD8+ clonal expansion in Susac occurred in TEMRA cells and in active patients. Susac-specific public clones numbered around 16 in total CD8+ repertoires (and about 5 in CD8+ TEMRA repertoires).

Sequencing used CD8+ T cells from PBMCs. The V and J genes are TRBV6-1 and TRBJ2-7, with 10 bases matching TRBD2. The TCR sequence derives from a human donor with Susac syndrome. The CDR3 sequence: CASSGKRGGQGEQYF. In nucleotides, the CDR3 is TGTGCCAGCAGTGGTAAGCGGGGGGGGCAAGGCGAGCAGTACTTC.